Following are 2 T cell receptor beta chains from one sample sequenced in a study of OX40 agonist ivuxolimab in advanced cancers. The repertoire was sequenced with immunoSEQ multiplex PCR; TCRdb's copy has only in-frame clones and lacks some. Of approximately 74,000 clones listed, around nine tenths are singletons. This specimen consisted of CD4+ or CD8+ T cells sorted from blood, obtained in a trial of the OX40 agonist ivuxolimab. These receptors all come from an adult with an advanced solid tumor such as melanoma, head and neck, liver or kidney cancer.

The rearrangement uses TRBV10-3 and TRBJ2-6; 12 bases line up with TRBD2. The germline V gene has CDR1 ENHRY and CDR2 SYGVKD. Trimming took 7 bases from V and 0 from J; bases not matched to a gene: 4. The CDR3 is 17 residues long. This CDR3 reads CAITRTSGTSGANVLTF. The DNA of the CDR3 is TGTGCCATCACCAGGACTAGCGGGACCTCTGGGGCCAACGTCCTGACTTTC.

This clone was detected only once. Other DNA sequences in the sample encode the same CDR3. This chain uses TRBV30 with TRBJ2-7; D call uncertain. Germline V CDR1 and CDR2: GTSNPN, SVGIG (reference sequence). The CDR3 runs to 11 residues. The ends were cut back, 4 bases at V and 1 base at J, with 5 bases in the middle. CDR3 sequence: CAWTGSYEQYF. In nucleotides, the CDR3 is TGTGCCTGGACAGGTTCCTACGAGCAGTACTTC. The whole variable domain, filled in from reference TRBV30 and TRBJ2-7, reads SQTIHQWPATLVQPVGSPLSLECTVEGTSNPNLYWYRQAAGRGLQLLFYSVGIGQISSEVPQNLSASRPQDRQFILSSKKLLLSDSGFYLCAWTGSYEQYFGPGTRLTVT.